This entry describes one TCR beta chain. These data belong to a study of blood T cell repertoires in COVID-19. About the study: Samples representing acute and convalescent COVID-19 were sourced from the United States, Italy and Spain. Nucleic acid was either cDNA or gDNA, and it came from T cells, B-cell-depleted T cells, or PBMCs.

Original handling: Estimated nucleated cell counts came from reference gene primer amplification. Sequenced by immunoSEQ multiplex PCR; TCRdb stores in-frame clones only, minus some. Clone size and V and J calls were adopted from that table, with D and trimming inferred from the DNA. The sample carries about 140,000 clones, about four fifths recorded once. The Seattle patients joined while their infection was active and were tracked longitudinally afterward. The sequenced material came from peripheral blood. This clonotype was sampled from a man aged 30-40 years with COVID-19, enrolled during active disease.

CDR3: CASSIAGGSNEQFF. As DNA, the CDR3 is TGCGCCAGCAGTATTGCGGGAGGGTCTAATGAGCAGTTCTTC. The chain employs TRBV5-1 and TRBJ2-1; 9 bases match TRBD2. Germline lookup yields CDR1 SGHRS and CDR2 YFSETQ. The CDR3 contains 14 residues. V was clipped by 5 bases and J by 7 bases; unmatched bases: 7.